These T cell receptor beta chains were read from a single sample in a study of identical twins. TCRdb reprocessed the 5' RACE reads via MiXCR and lists one record per CDR3 protein. The table records 500,000 or so distinct CDR3 sequences, 13% to 15% of them present only once. These data were also filed under a second study, of yellow fever vaccine responses in identical twins.

Sequencing used CD4+ T cells sorted from blood. The receptor set was obtained from a woman aged 18-30 years in good health. The conserved cysteine and the conserved F or W are not part of the CDR3 here. Fields, in order: CDR3 protein, D gene, J gene, V gene. D genes are given only for firm matches.

CDR3aa: ASSSWTGNTDTQY
d_gene: TRBD1
j_gene: TRBJ2-3
v_gene: TRBV7-9

CDR3aa: ASSVALGGEQY
d_gene: -
j_gene: TRBJ2-7
v_gene: TRBV9

CDR3aa: SGNQNLAKNIQY
d_gene: -
j_gene: TRBJ2-4
v_gene: TRBV20-1

CDR3aa: ASSQGGRAHNEQF
d_gene: TRBD2
j_gene: TRBJ2-1
v_gene: TRBV3-1

CDR3aa: ASRSEETQY
d_gene: -
j_gene: TRBJ2-5
v_gene: TRBV28

CDR3aa: ASSYFLAGGYNEQF
d_gene: TRBD2
j_gene: TRBJ2-1
v_gene: TRBV6-2/TRBV6-3

CDR3aa: ASSLAGSGGPVSV
d_gene: -
j_gene: TRBJ2-1
v_gene: TRBV5-5

CDR3aa: ASSRDRIEAF
d_gene: -
j_gene: TRBJ1-1
v_gene: TRBV27

CDR3aa: ASSSTGTSSYEQY
d_gene: TRBD2
j_gene: TRBJ2-7
v_gene: TRBV28

CDR3aa: ASSESGSSTDTQY
d_gene: -
j_gene: TRBJ2-3
v_gene: TRBV12-3/TRBV12-4

CDR3aa: ASSPKGQDTEAF
d_gene: TRBD1
j_gene: TRBJ1-1
v_gene: TRBV7-9

CDR3aa: ASSPRREQETQY
d_gene: -
j_gene: TRBJ2-5
v_gene: TRBV12-3/TRBV12-4

CDR3aa: STQKGVDEQY
d_gene: -
j_gene: TRBJ2-7
v_gene: TRBV29-1

CDR3aa: ATSFGMLGNTEAF
d_gene: -
j_gene: TRBJ1-1
v_gene: TRBV15

CDR3aa: ASSFGGETGELF
d_gene: -
j_gene: TRBJ2-2
v_gene: TRBV12-3/TRBV12-4

CDR3aa: ASSLLSGGSRLDTQY
d_gene: TRBD2
j_gene: TRBJ2-3
v_gene: TRBV6-5

CDR3aa: ASSLDGPTWY
d_gene: -
j_gene: TRBJ2-3
v_gene: TRBV7-2

CDR3aa: ASSFVGGRGETQY
d_gene: -
j_gene: TRBJ2-5
v_gene: TRBV7-2

CDR3aa: SAHPTGTGGYEQY
d_gene: TRBD1
j_gene: TRBJ2-7
v_gene: TRBV20-1

CDR3aa: ASTVARGTEAF
d_gene: -
j_gene: TRBJ1-1
v_gene: TRBV7-9

CDR3aa: ASSHYRTGAGELF
d_gene: TRBD1
j_gene: TRBJ2-2
v_gene: TRBV11-2

CDR3aa: ASSIAVVTGLY
d_gene: -
j_gene: TRBJ2-7
v_gene: TRBV11-2

CDR3aa: ATSSLDRTYEQY
d_gene: -
j_gene: TRBJ2-7
v_gene: TRBV15

CDR3aa: ATSRVLTDETQY
d_gene: -
j_gene: TRBJ2-5
v_gene: TRBV15

CDR3aa: ASSLSRTSSTDTQY
d_gene: -
j_gene: TRBJ2-3
v_gene: TRBV12-3/TRBV12-4

CDR3aa: ASSLAGGPTGELF
d_gene: TRBD2
j_gene: TRBJ2-2
v_gene: TRBV7-2

CDR3aa: ASSLEAGPAPNEQF
d_gene: -
j_gene: TRBJ2-1
v_gene: TRBV11-3

CDR3aa: ASRAGLAAYEQY
d_gene: TRBD2
j_gene: TRBJ2-7
v_gene: TRBV5-1

CDR3aa: ASSQGVAGMRTDTQY
d_gene: TRBD2
j_gene: TRBJ2-3
v_gene: TRBV3-1

CDR3aa: ASSYVGSSYNEQF
d_gene: -
j_gene: TRBJ2-1
v_gene: TRBV6-5

CDR3aa: SASVSGRLSDTQY
d_gene: TRBD2
j_gene: TRBJ2-3
v_gene: TRBV20-1

CDR3aa: ATSRTTGGTENTIY
d_gene: TRBD1
j_gene: TRBJ1-3
v_gene: TRBV15

CDR3aa: ASSGGTGLPYEQY
d_gene: TRBD1
j_gene: TRBJ2-7
v_gene: TRBV9

CDR3aa: ASSGRDRRSYEQY
d_gene: TRBD1
j_gene: TRBJ2-7
v_gene: TRBV5-6

CDR3aa: ASSPRGTGIRRDTQY
d_gene: -
j_gene: TRBJ2-3
v_gene: TRBV3-1

CDR3aa: ASSLGLSGTTGRSEKLF
d_gene: TRBD1
j_gene: TRBJ1-4
v_gene: TRBV7-8

CDR3aa: ASKRGDATNEKLF
d_gene: -
j_gene: TRBJ1-4
v_gene: TRBV2

CDR3aa: ASSLGAGPQNTGELF
d_gene: TRBD2
j_gene: TRBJ2-2
v_gene: TRBV12-3/TRBV12-4

CDR3aa: ASSQVRGTEANSPLH
d_gene: TRBD1
j_gene: TRBJ1-6
v_gene: TRBV4-2

CDR3aa: ATSSPTGSTDTQY
d_gene: -
j_gene: TRBJ2-3
v_gene: TRBV15

CDR3aa: AISGQGAHRYEQY
d_gene: TRBD1
j_gene: TRBJ2-7
v_gene: TRBV10-3

CDR3aa: SAARIINQPQH
d_gene: -
j_gene: TRBJ1-5
v_gene: TRBV20-1

CDR3aa: ASSVSWYEDREGIQY
d_gene: TRBD2
j_gene: TRBJ2-4
v_gene: TRBV9

CDR3aa: ASNDRGSRDSPLH
d_gene: TRBD1
j_gene: TRBJ1-6
v_gene: TRBV6-1

CDR3aa: ASSQPYEQY
d_gene: -
j_gene: TRBJ2-7
v_gene: TRBV21-1

CDR3aa: ASSQTRGMSSYNEQF
d_gene: -
j_gene: TRBJ2-1
v_gene: TRBV7-8

CDR3aa: ASSFGGSSTDTQY
d_gene: -
j_gene: TRBJ2-3
v_gene: TRBV11-3

CDR3aa: ASSGDPHPKQY
d_gene: -
j_gene: TRBJ2-7
v_gene: TRBV2

CDR3aa: ASSSGQVGGEQY
d_gene: TRBD1
j_gene: TRBJ2-7
v_gene: TRBV7-2

CDR3aa: ASWGGASSTDTQY
d_gene: -
j_gene: TRBJ2-3
v_gene: TRBV7-2

CDR3aa: ASSQEGLAERADTQY
d_gene: TRBD2
j_gene: TRBJ2-3
v_gene: TRBV3-1

CDR3aa: ASSPRTSGGYSTDTQY
d_gene: TRBD2
j_gene: TRBJ2-3
v_gene: TRBV3-1

CDR3aa: ASSLSGTGAYGYT
d_gene: TRBD1
j_gene: TRBJ1-2
v_gene: TRBV5-1

CDR3aa: ASSPRRWEAINEQF
d_gene: -
j_gene: TRBJ2-1
v_gene: TRBV7-8

CDR3aa: ASSRNQGSEQY
d_gene: -
j_gene: TRBJ2-7
v_gene: TRBV12-3/TRBV12-4

CDR3aa: ASSYLGTGGANYGYT
d_gene: TRBD1
j_gene: TRBJ1-2
v_gene: TRBV6-5